This is a list of T cell receptor beta chains from one sample in a study of technical replicates of blood from a handful of donors. TCRdb's table, derived via immunoSEQ multiplex PCR, lists solely in-frame clones and lacks some. Of roughly 100,000 clones listed, 95% to 97% are singletons. Sequencing was carried out using T cells isolated from PBMCs. The origin of the receptors is a human donor in good health. Both conserved end residues are part of each CDR3. D genes are given only for firm matches. Only part of the rows carry a size: once, few, many, or a class if the clone is expanded.

size	J	V	D	length	DNA	CDR3
-	TRBJ2-3	TRBV28	-	13	TGTGCCAGCAGTCCTGGACTGTCAGATACGCAGTATTTT	CASSPGLSDTQYF
-	TRBJ1-3	TRBV19	-	12	TGTGCCAGTACCTACTCTGGAAACACCATATATTTT	CASTYSGNTIYF
-	TRBJ2-3	TRBV18	-	15	TGTGCCAGCTCACCACAAGGAACAGGGTCAGATACGCAGTATTTT	CASSPQGTGSDTQYF
-	TRBJ2-7	TRBV28	TRBD2	16	TGTGCCAGCAGTCTGAAAATAGCGGGAGGACTCTACGAGCAGTACTTC	CASSLKIAGGLYEQYF
-	TRBJ2-3	TRBV27	-	16	TGTGCCAGCAGTTTGGTGACAGGACTTTTCACAGATACGCAGTATTTT	CASSLVTGLFTDTQYF
-	TRBJ2-1	TRBV2	-	15	TGTGCCAGCAGGCACCAGAAAATAATCAACAATGAGCAGTTCTTC	CASRHQKIINNEQFF
-	TRBJ2-3	TRBV28	TRBD1	16	TGTGCCAGCAGTTCCGGGACAGGCGCGGTAACAGATACGCAGTATTTT	CASSSGTGAVTDTQYF
-	TRBJ2-6	TRBV15	-	14	TGTGCCACCAGCACCCTCTCTGGGGCCAACGTCCTGACTTTC	CATSTLSGANVLTF
-	TRBJ2-1	TRBV6-5	-	14	TGTGCCAGCAGTTACTCGGGGGACAACAATGAGCAGTTCTTC	CASSYSGDNNEQFF
-	TRBJ2-1	TRBV4-1	-	17	TGCGCCAGCAGCCTCCTCGGTTCCGGGAGCTCCTACAATGAGCAGTTCTTC	CASSLLGSGSSYNEQFF
once	TRBJ1-1	TRBV19	TRBD1	13	TGTGCCAGTAGCCTACAGGGGGCCACTGAAGCTTTCTTT	CASSLQGATEAFF
-	TRBJ1-1	TRBV19	-	14	TGTGCCAGTAAGCCTGTCCCCATGAACACTGAAGCTTTCTTT	CASKPVPMNTEAFF
-	TRBJ1-1	TRBV5-6	TRBD1	13	TGTGCCAGCAGCTTGGGGGGGACAGCTGAAGCTTTCTTT	CASSLGGTAEAFF
-	TRBJ1-4	TRBV13	-	15	TGTGCCAGCAGCGTCAGACAGGCGGCTAATGAAAAACTGTTTTTT	CASSVRQAANEKLFF
-	TRBJ1-3	TRBV5-1	TRBD1	17	TGCGCCAGCAGCTTAACCGGGACAGGCCACTCTGGAAACACCATATATTTT	CASSLTGTGHSGNTIYF
-	TRBJ2-7	TRBV7-3	TRBD2	15	TGTGCCAGCAGCTTCTTGGCGGGAGGGCCAGACGAGCAGTACTTC	CASSFLAGGPDEQYF
-	TRBJ2-1	TRBV6-4	TRBD2	16	TGTGCCAGCAGCCTACGACTAGCGGGGGACTACAATGAGCAGTTCTTC	CASSLRLAGDYNEQFF
-	TRBJ1-1	TRBV21-1	-	17	TGTGCCAGCAGCAAAGATATCCGGGACAGGGGGAACACTGAAGCTTTCTTT	CASSKDIRDRGNTEAFF
-	TRBJ2-1	TRBV9	TRBD1	17	TGTGCCAGCAGCGTAAGAGTTGGGACAGGGTTGTACAATGAGCAGTTCTTC	CASSVRVGTGLYNEQFF
-	TRBJ2-7	TRBV28	-	17	TGTGCCAGCAGTTCCCTACCACAGGGTGTAAAAACCTACGAGCAGTACTTC	CASSSLPQGVKTYEQYF
-	TRBJ2-7	TRBV30	TRBD1	13	TGTGCCTGGAGTCCTGGACAGGGCTACGAGCAGTACTTC	CAWSPGQGYEQYF
-	TRBJ2-7	TRBV30	TRBD1	15	TGTGCCTGGAGTGTAACGGGACAGGGGTTCCACGAGCAGTACTTC	CAWSVTGQGFHEQYF
-	TRBJ2-7	TRBV9	-	16	TGTGCCAGCAGCGCATCCCAACTTTTCCCATCCTACGAGCAGTACTTC	CASSASQLFPSYEQYF
once	TRBJ2-7	TRBV7-2	-	14	TGTGCCAGCAGCAAAGACCCGGGAAGCAACGAGCAGTACTTC	CASSKDPGSNEQYF
-	TRBJ2-7	TRBV5-1	-	12	TGCGCCAGCAGCTTGGGAGGCCACGAGCAGTACTTC	CASSLGGHEQYF
-	TRBJ1-2	TRBV7-9	-	11	TGTGCCAGCAGCCCAAACGAGGGCTACACCTTC	CASSPNEGYTF
-	TRBJ2-7	TRBV6-5	-	16	TGTGCCAGCAGTTACTCGAAGACAGCCCAGTCCTACGAGCAGTACTTC	CASSYSKTAQSYEQYF
-	TRBJ2-7	TRBV21-1	-	14	TGTGCCAGCAGCCTGAAACAGGGCTCCTACGAGCAGTACTTC	CASSLKQGSYEQYF
-	TRBJ2-7	TRBV27	TRBD1	14	TGTGCCAGCAGTCCACGGACAGGGGACCACGAGCAGTACTTC	CASSPRTGDHEQYF
-	TRBJ1-1	TRBV27	TRBD1	15	TGTGCCAGCAGTCCCTATTTGACAGGGGTTATTGAAGCTTTCTTT	CASSPYLTGVIEAFF
-	TRBJ1-1	TRBV28	-	14	TGTGCCAGCAGTTCAGCGATACTCGGCACTGAAGCTTTCTTT	CASSSAILGTEAFF
-	TRBJ1-2	TRBV28	-	14	TGTGCCAGCAGGCCAATCGGGACAACCTATGGCTACACCTTC	CASRPIGTTYGYTF
-	TRBJ2-7	TRBV2	-	15	TGTGCCAGCAGTTCGTTAGTAGACATCTCCTACGAGCAGTACTTC	CASSSLVDISYEQYF
-	TRBJ2-7	TRBV4-1	TRBD2	15	TGCGCCAGCAGTGTGACTAGCGGGAGAAGTTACGAGCAGTACTTC	CASSVTSGRSYEQYF
-	TRBJ2-2	TRBV4-3	TRBD2	18	TGCGCCAGCAGCCAAGGGCAAGGAGCGGGAGGGCCTCCCGGGGAGCTGTTTTTT	CASSQGQGAGGPPGELFF